In this sample, the clone carrying this TCR beta chain turned up a few times. The data derive from a study of regulatory T cells in long-lasting Graves disease. HTBI primers from iRepertoire and Arm-PCR of CDR3 regions yielded the TCR beta libraries. TCRdb re-called the multiplex PCR reads through MiXCR, storing one row per CDR3 protein. The data contain roughly 440,000 distinct CDR3 sequences, roughly 15% of them singletons. The time point was: newly diagnosed GD, antithyroid drugs for less than 3 months. PBMCs were the source of the RNA used for TCR sequencing. The same data also went into a second study, on T cells in Graves' hyperthyroidism and ophthalmopathy.

The sequence derives from a woman aged 18 to 35 with Graves disease. The source material was peripheral blood mononuclear cells (PBMCs), sampled at new diagnosis, from a patient treated with antithyroid drugs.

CDR3 residues: CASSVTGGEETQYF. The CDR3 region has the DNA TGTGCCAGCAGCGTGACAGGGGGCGAAGAGACCCAGTACTTC. The chain employs TRBV5-6 and TRBJ2-5, with 10 bases that match TRBD1. There are 14 residues in the CDR3. The J segment lost 3 bases and the V segment lost 4 bases, leaving 3 bases of the junction unmatched. CDR1 and CDR2 (germline): SGHDT, YYEEEE.